This is a list of T cell receptor beta chains from one sample in a study of cytomegalovirus exposure and HLA in healthy donors. The table came from immunoSEQ multiplex PCR; TCRdb's copy has only in-frame clones and leaves some out. The profile covers about 110,000 clones, with roughly 75% appearing a single time and more than 2% taken by the ten largest. Sequences were obtained from PBMCs. The receptors were sampled from a man aged 35 to 55 in good health and CMV-seronegative. CDR3s include the opening cysteine and the closing phenylalanine or tryptophan.

CDR3aa: CASSYSGQGTNSPLHF
v_gene: TRBV6-6
j_gene: TRBJ1-6

CDR3aa: CASTTTGTPTSSNYGYTF
v_gene: TRBV27
j_gene: TRBJ1-2

CDR3aa: CARSDTLKLSTDTQYF
v_gene: TRBV7-2
j_gene: TRBJ2-3

CDR3aa: CAISEVSEYNEQFF
v_gene: TRBV10-3
j_gene: TRBJ2-1

CDR3aa: CASSDTGNYGYTF
v_gene: TRBV9
j_gene: TRBJ1-2

CDR3aa: CASSQGQGGYGYTF
v_gene: TRBV4-1
j_gene: TRBJ1-2

CDR3aa: CASETGTGVEQFF
v_gene: TRBV2
j_gene: TRBJ2-1

CDR3aa: CASSEGSGGVSAETQYF
v_gene: TRBV25-1
j_gene: TRBJ2-5

CDR3aa: CASSLGLAGVQETQYF
v_gene: TRBV7-2
j_gene: TRBJ2-5

CDR3aa: CASSIGNGGAFGETQYF
v_gene: TRBV19
j_gene: TRBJ2-5

CDR3aa: CASSKQGEYEQYF
v_gene: TRBV7-6
j_gene: TRBJ2-7

CDR3aa: CASSLTTDTQYF
v_gene: TRBV4-1
j_gene: TRBJ2-3

CDR3aa: CASSVNRANYGYTF
v_gene: TRBV5-6
j_gene: TRBJ1-2

CDR3aa: CASSMGQASGANVLTF
v_gene: TRBV18
j_gene: TRBJ2-6

CDR3aa: CASSRTESSYEQYF
v_gene: TRBV2
j_gene: TRBJ2-7

CDR3aa: CASSEGQSNTEAFF
v_gene: TRBV4-1
j_gene: TRBJ1-1

CDR3aa: CASSSGQSLGETQYF
v_gene: TRBV5-8
j_gene: TRBJ2-5

CDR3aa: CASSLVAKETQYF
v_gene: TRBV5-1
j_gene: TRBJ2-5

CDR3aa: CASSYLRDSTYEQYF
v_gene: TRBV6-6
j_gene: TRBJ2-7

CDR3aa: CASREGPAYNSPLHF
v_gene: TRBV6-1
j_gene: TRBJ1-6

CDR3aa: CASSLGQESGEQYF
v_gene: TRBV7-2
j_gene: TRBJ2-7

CDR3aa: CASSSGLSGANVLTF
v_gene: TRBV10-1
j_gene: TRBJ2-6

CDR3aa: CASSQDAGPYEQYF
v_gene: TRBV4-1
j_gene: TRBJ2-7

CDR3aa: CASSLQPDRDTDTQYF
v_gene: TRBV5-1
j_gene: TRBJ2-3

CDR3aa: CASSQEGGSINVQFF
v_gene: TRBV14
j_gene: TRBJ2-1

CDR3aa: CASSSSAGSSGNTIYF
v_gene: TRBV11-2
j_gene: TRBJ1-3

CDR3aa: CASTQSRGGTEQFF
v_gene: TRBV2
j_gene: TRBJ2-1

CDR3aa: CAIKEAGGNTGELFF
v_gene: TRBV10-3
j_gene: TRBJ2-2

CDR3aa: CASSHRGYQETQYF
v_gene: TRBV7-8
j_gene: TRBJ2-5

CDR3aa: CASRDKDRAAYEQYF
v_gene: TRBV19
j_gene: TRBJ2-7

CDR3aa: CATSRRTGWDEKLFF
v_gene: TRBV15
j_gene: TRBJ1-4

CDR3aa: CASSEFTGNNSPLHF
v_gene: TRBV25-1
j_gene: TRBJ1-6

CDR3aa: CASSAGTGGLQTQYF
v_gene: TRBV7-2
j_gene: TRBJ2-5

CDR3aa: CASSMREYGYTF
v_gene: TRBV19
j_gene: TRBJ1-2

CDR3aa: CASSPGHSGNTIYF
v_gene: TRBV7-9
j_gene: TRBJ1-3

CDR3aa: CASSLLPGQGLETYGYTF
v_gene: TRBV27
j_gene: TRBJ1-2

CDR3aa: CSAGAGGLYGYTF
v_gene: TRBV29-1
j_gene: TRBJ1-2

CDR3aa: CASSTGGRYEQYF
v_gene: TRBV5-5
j_gene: TRBJ2-7

CDR3aa: CASSVQGYTGELFF
v_gene: TRBV9
j_gene: TRBJ2-2

CDR3aa: CSGRDSYNEQFF
v_gene: TRBV29-1
j_gene: TRBJ2-1

CDR3aa: CASSGLGQVVSGYTF
v_gene: TRBV6-1
j_gene: TRBJ1-2

CDR3aa: CASSIIGQGEAKNIQYF
v_gene: TRBV5-4
j_gene: TRBJ2-4

CDR3aa: CASSGIGAGAFSPLHF
v_gene: TRBV2
j_gene: TRBJ1-6

CDR3aa: CASSPSTGAGNTIYF
v_gene: TRBV18
j_gene: TRBJ1-3

CDR3aa: CASSFGSGDYGYTF
v_gene: TRBV7-9
j_gene: TRBJ1-2

CDR3aa: CASSLRLAGNTDTQYF
v_gene: TRBV5-5
j_gene: TRBJ2-3

CDR3aa: CASSTGQGEKLFF
v_gene: TRBV19
j_gene: TRBJ1-4

CDR3aa: CASSLDQRGAVYNEQFF
v_gene: TRBV5-4
j_gene: TRBJ2-1

CDR3aa: CASSYGGFTGELFF
v_gene: TRBV6-6
j_gene: TRBJ2-2

CDR3aa: CATSRDGTKTQGPGNTIYF
v_gene: TRBV15
j_gene: TRBJ1-3

CDR3aa: CASSLGLAGVETQYF
v_gene: TRBV5-1
j_gene: TRBJ2-5

CDR3aa: CASSYSGGGITDTQYF
v_gene: TRBV6-5
j_gene: TRBJ2-3

CDR3aa: CASSVSGQVNSPLHF
v_gene: TRBV6-1
j_gene: TRBJ1-6

CDR3aa: CATSRGQGPNEKLFF
v_gene: TRBV15
j_gene: TRBJ1-4

CDR3aa: CASSRDRGLIEQFF
v_gene: TRBV2
j_gene: TRBJ2-1